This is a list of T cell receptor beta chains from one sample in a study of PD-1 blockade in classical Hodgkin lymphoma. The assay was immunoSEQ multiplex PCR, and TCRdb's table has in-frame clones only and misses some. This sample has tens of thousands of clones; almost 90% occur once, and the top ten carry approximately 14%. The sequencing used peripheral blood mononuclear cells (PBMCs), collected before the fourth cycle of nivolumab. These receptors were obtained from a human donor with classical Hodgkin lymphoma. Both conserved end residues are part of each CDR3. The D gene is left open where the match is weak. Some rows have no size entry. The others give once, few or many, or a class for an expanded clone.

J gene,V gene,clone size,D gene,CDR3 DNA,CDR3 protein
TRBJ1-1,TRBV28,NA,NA,TGTGCCAGCAGTTTCGCGGGACGCCTGAACACTGAAGCTTTCTTT,CASSFAGRLNTEAFF
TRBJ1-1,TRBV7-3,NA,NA,TGTGCCAGCAGTTACGAACCGGGACACCGAGCTTTCTTT,CASSYEPGHRAFF
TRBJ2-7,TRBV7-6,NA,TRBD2,TGTGCCAGCTCACCCTTCCCTCCAGGACTAGCGGGAGCTGGGGCCTACGAGCAGTACTTC,CASSPFPPGLAGAGAYEQYF
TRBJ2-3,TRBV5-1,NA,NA,TGCGCCAGCAGCCCCGGGACCTCTGCAGATACGCAGTATTTT,CASSPGTSADTQYF
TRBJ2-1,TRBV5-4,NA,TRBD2,TGTGCCAGCAGCTTGGCTAGCGGGAGTGTGTCCTACAATGAGCAGTTCTTC,CASSLASGSVSYNEQFF
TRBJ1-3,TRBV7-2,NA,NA,TGTGCCAGCAGCTCACAGGGTGGACGAAACACCATATATTTT,CASSSQGGRNTIYF
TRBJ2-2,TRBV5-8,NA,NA,TGTGCCAGCAGCCCCATACATGGGGTCGCGAACACCGGGGAGCTGTTTTTT,CASSPIHGVANTGELFF
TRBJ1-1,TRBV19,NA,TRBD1,TGTGCCAGTAGTATAGGAGGGACAGCCTACACTGAAGCTTTCTTT,CASSIGGTAYTEAFF
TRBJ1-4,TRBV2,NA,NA,TGTGCCAGCAGGGAGGGGACCCTTAATGAAAAACTGTTTTTT,CASREGTLNEKLFF
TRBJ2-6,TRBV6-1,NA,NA,TGTGCCAGCAGTGAAGCCTCTCGGGGGGCGATGGGGGCCAACGTCCTGACTTTC,CASSEASRGAMGANVLTF
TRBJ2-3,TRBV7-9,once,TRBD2,TGTGCCAGCACCCGCGGGGGGGGTCTCACAGATACGCAGTATTTT,CASTRGGGLTDTQYF
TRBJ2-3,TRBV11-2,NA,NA,TGTGCCAGCAGCCGAGGGGGAGCGTCGACGCAGTATTTT,CASSRGGASTQYF
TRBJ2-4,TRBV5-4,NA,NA,TGTGCCAGCAGCTTGGCCTCTACCTCAAACATTCAGTACTTC,CASSLASTSNIQYF
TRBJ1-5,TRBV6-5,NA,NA,TGTGCCAGCAGTTACGGGGGGGCTCAGCCCCAGCATTTT,CASSYGGAQPQHF
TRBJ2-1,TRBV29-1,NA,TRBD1,TGCAGCGTTTGGGACAGGGGAAATGAGCAGTTCTTC,CSVWDRGNEQFF
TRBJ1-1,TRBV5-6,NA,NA,TGTGCCAGCAGCTCGTCGTTGCTGCGAGCTTTCTTT,CASSSSLLRAFF
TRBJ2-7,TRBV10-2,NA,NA,TGCGCCAGCAGTCCGGCGGGGAGCGAGCAGTACTTC,CASSPAGSEQYF
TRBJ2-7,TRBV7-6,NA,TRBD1,TGTGCCAGCAGCCTGGGGACAGGGGGCATGTACGAGCAGTACTTC,CASSLGTGGMYEQYF
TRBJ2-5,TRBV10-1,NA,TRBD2,TGCGCCAGCAGTGAAGGAGGAGCGGGAGGGATGGAGACCCAGTACTTC,CASSEGGAGGMETQYF
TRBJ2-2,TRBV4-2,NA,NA,TGTGCCAGCAGCCAAGCGGTAGCGGTTTACACCGGGGAGCTGTTTTTT,CASSQAVAVYTGELFF
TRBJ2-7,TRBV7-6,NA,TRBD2,TGTGCCAGCTCACCCTTCCCTCCGGGACTAGCGGGAGCTGGGGCCTACGAGCAGTACTTC,CASSPFPPGLAGAGAYEQYF
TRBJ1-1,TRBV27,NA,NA,TGTGCCAGCACCCCAGCAGGGAACACTGAAGCTTTCTTT,CASTPAGNTEAFF